These T cell receptor beta chains were read from a single sample in a study of blood T cell repertoires in COVID-19. Profiling relied on immunoSEQ multiplex PCR, and the TCRdb table lists in-frame clones only, not all of them. The data hold 320,000 or so clones, with about 90% observed a single time. The specimen sequenced was PBMCs or T cells enriched from blood (not recorded which). The receptors come from a man aged 25-45 years who had recovered from COVID-19. Each CDR3 is given without its conserved first and last residue. The order of the fields is J gene, V gene, CDR3 protein.

J: TRBJ2-1; V: TRBV18; CDR3: ASSPPAGTGLNEQF
J: TRBJ2-7; V: TRBV15; CDR3: ATSRDMYSPSDYEQY
J: TRBJ1-5; V: TRBV19; CDR3: ASRPTGNRQPQH
J: TRBJ1-1; V: TRBV7-9; CDR3: ASSLLGGHGNTEAF
J: TRBJ1-6; V: TRBV6-1; CDR3: ASSEEGVGPLH
J: TRBJ1-1; V: TRBV5-6; CDR3: ASSLFRGGTEAF
J: TRBJ1-5; V: TRBV28; CDR3: ASSFSGRAGGQPQH
J: TRBJ1-1; V: TRBV19; CDR3: ASSIDTGHLNTEAF
J: TRBJ1-5; V: TRBV19; CDR3: ASSSDREGNQPQH
J: TRBJ1-3; V: TRBV7-6; CDR3: ASSLGTATSGNTIY
J: TRBJ2-2; V: TRBV10-3; CDR3: AIRGGTNTGELF
J: TRBJ1-1; V: TRBV30; CDR3: AWRAGASTEAF
J: TRBJ1-1; V: TRBV18; CDR3: ASSPGLRNTEAF
J: TRBJ2-7; V: TRBV9; CDR3: ASSGQAYSYEQY
J: TRBJ2-7; V: TRBV3-1/TRBV3-2; CDR3: ASSQDQGVGGYEQY
J: TRBJ1-2; V: TRBV20-1; CDR3: SASIRYGYT
J: TRBJ1-6; V: TRBV6-5; CDR3: ASSPTGESPLH
J: TRBJ2-1; V: TRBV2; CDR3: ASSAERGEKQF
J: TRBJ2-3; V: TRBV4-2; CDR3: ASSQGGTAGTDTQY
J: TRBJ1-1; V: TRBV10-1; CDR3: ASMRGMNTEAF
J: TRBJ1-1; V: TRBV5-1; CDR3: ASSSDDRVGTEAF
J: TRBJ1-6; V: TRBV7-2; CDR3: ASSVRGRDSPLH
J: TRBJ2-1; V: TRBV18; CDR3: ASSPANRDILNEQF
J: TRBJ2-7; V: TRBV5-8; CDR3: ASSFDRVNYEQY
J: TRBJ2-3; V: TRBV29-1; CDR3: SVEGARTDTQY
J: TRBJ2-3; V: TRBV5-1; CDR3: ASSLAGSVGTDTQY
J: TRBJ2-1; V: TRBV3-1/TRBV3-2; CDR3: ASSQGLAGGPINNEQF
J: TRBJ1-2; V: TRBV7-2; CDR3: ASSLVGAGTGEGYT
J: TRBJ1-2; V: TRBV24-1; CDR3: ATSPTGFYGYT
J: TRBJ2-7; V: TRBV14; CDR3: ASSQGITAYEQY
J: TRBJ2-7; V: TRBV27; CDR3: ASSFIGQGAYEQY
J: TRBJ1-1; V: TRBV6-5; CDR3: ASSYRGGNTEAF
J: TRBJ2-5; V: TRBV19; CDR3: ASGPGQGGKTQY
J: TRBJ1-5; V: TRBV7-9; CDR3: ASSLGEGANQPQH
J: TRBJ1-5; V: TRBV30; CDR3: AWSGTGGRNQPQH
J: TRBJ2-3; V: TRBV15; CDR3: ATSRASGGSDTQY
J: TRBJ2-5; V: TRBV13; CDR3: ASSLGTGVRQETQY
J: TRBJ1-6; V: TRBV4-1; CDR3: ASSRGAGTGRNSPLH
J: TRBJ2-2; V: TRBV19; CDR3: ASSSSGGMNTGELF
J: TRBJ1-2; V: TRBV5-6; CDR3: ASSTTSGGYGYT
J: TRBJ1-4; V: TRBV6-5; CDR3: ASSYSGGRNEKLF
J: TRBJ1-1; V: TRBV10-3; CDR3: AISDIDSTEAF
J: TRBJ1-1; V: TRBV9; CDR3: ASSAPPADTEAF
J: TRBJ2-2; V: TRBV5-1; CDR3: ASDLSGGTGELF
J: TRBJ1-1; V: TRBV12-5; CDR3: ASGGQVNTEAF
J: TRBJ1-4; V: TRBV11-2; CDR3: ASSLHSLNEKLF
J: TRBJ1-4; V: TRBV3-1/TRBV3-2; CDR3: ASSQTQVATNEKLF
J: TRBJ1-1; V: TRBV5-6; CDR3: ASSSAGLKAF
J: TRBJ1-2; V: TRBV29-1; CDR3: SVERVYGSVDGYT